A single sample gave rise to the 28 T cell receptor beta chains below, sequenced in a study of cytomegalovirus exposure and HLA in healthy donors. 60 Vbeta and 13 Jbeta primers were used in PCR. Repertoires were generated with immunoSEQ multiplex PCR, while TCRdb's copy carries only in-frame clones and drops some. The sample includes about 190,000 clones, just under 75% of them seen just once. The sample consisted of PBMCs. These receptors all come from a man between 25 and 39 years old in good health and CMV-seropositive.

The rearrangement joins TRBV9 to TRBJ2-1; 7 bases map to TRBD1. CDR1 and CDR2 (germline): SGDLS, YYNGEE. This CDR3 contains 17 residues. The V and J ends lost 0 bases and 4 bases, in that order; junction bases with no gene match: 10. The DNA for the CDR3 is TGTGCCAGCAGCGTAGCTGTGGGGACAGCGTATTACAATGAGCAGTTCTTC. The encoded protein is CASSVAVGTAYYNEQFF.

The rearrangement uses TRBV7-2 and TRBJ1-5; maybe TRBD1 (5 bases). CDR1 is SGHTA, CDR2 FQGNSA, per germline. The CDR3 runs 14 residues. V was clipped by 4 bases and J by 8 bases, with 15 bases between them. In nucleotides, the CDR3 is TGTGCCAGCAGCTCCCTCGGGGGGTCGGAGCCCCAGCATTTT. Protein sequence: CASSSLGGSEPQHF.

V is TRBV5-6 and J is TRBJ2-6, with a weak D call TRBD2 (6 bases). Germline lookup yields CDR1 SGHDT and CDR2 YYEEEE. The CDR3 consists of 16 residues. Trimming left V 4 bases short and J 0 bases short, with 11 bases between. The CDR3 sequence is CASSMGGVSGANVLTF. Here the CDR3 DNA reads TGTGCCAGCAGCATGGGAGGAGTCTCTGGGGCCAACGTCCTGACTTTC.

The rearrangement links TRBV9 to TRBJ2-3; 7 bases fit TRBD1. The CDR3 has 16 amino acids. CDR1 SGDLS and CDR2 YYNGEE come from the germline V gene. J was trimmed by 4 bases and V by 3 bases; bases with no gene match: 11. The CDR3 DNA reads as TGTGCCAGCAGCGATGGACAGGAGCCCTTCGCAGATACGCAGTATTTT. Translating it yields CASSDGQEPFADTQYF.

The chain uses TRBV6-5 and TRBJ2-5, with unresolved D. V lost 6 bases and J lost 5, with 13 bases in between. Germline CDR1 reads MNHEY; CDR2 reads SVGAGI. This CDR3 has 13 residues. CDR3 nucleotides: TGTGCCAGCAGCCCGATTCTACAGGAGACCCAGTACTTC. Translating it yields CASSPILQETQYF.

DNA of the CDR3: TGTGCCAGCAGCCCAAGCGGGAGAAATATGTACGAGCAGTACTTC. It codes for CASSPSGRNMYEQYF. The chain couples TRBV5-4 to TRBJ2-7; 8 bases fit TRBD2. The CDR3 extends over 15 amino acids. V gave up 4 bases and J gave up 4 bases; unmatched junction bases: 10. Germline loops: CDR1 SGHNT, CDR2 YYREEE (reference sequence).

This sequence joins TRBV6-5 and TRBJ2-3; the match to TRBD2 covers 8 bases. Germline trimming cut 6 bases from V and 5 bases from J; bases unmatched to any gene: 10. Germline V gene sequence: CDR1 MNHEY, CDR2 SVGAGI. The CDR3 is 15 amino acids. As DNA, the CDR3 is TGTGCCAGCAGGAGGACTAGCTCCGGCGGAGATACGCAGTATTTT. The encoded protein is CASRRTSSGGDTQYF.

The chain joins TRBV9 to TRBJ1-1; the match to TRBD1 covers 7 bases. Trimming took 3 bases from V and 3 from J; bases not matched to a gene: 8. There are 15 residues in the CDR3. Per the germline V gene, CDR1 is SGDLS and CDR2 is YYNGEE. CDR3 sequence (DNA): TGTGCCAGCAGCGCCTCTCGGGACAGTTACACTGAAGCTTTCTTT. Its translation is CASSASRDSYTEAFF.

V and J are TRBV11-2 and TRBJ1-1; 7 bases fit TRBD1. V gave up 5 bases and J gave up 0 bases; unmatched junction bases: 6. In germline, CDR1 is SGHAT, CDR2 FQNNGV. The CDR3 is 15 amino acids. CDR3 nucleotide sequence: TGTGCCAGCAGCGAGGGGGCCTATATGAACACTGAAGCTTTCTTT. This codes for CASSEGAYMNTEAFF. The full variable domain, with the rest looked up from reference TRBV11-2 and TRBJ1-1, is EAGVAQSPRYKIIEKRQSVAFWCNPISGHATLYWYQQILGQGPKLLIQFQNNGVVDDSQLPKDRFSAERLKGVDSTLKIQPAKLEDSAVYLCASSEGAYMNTEAFFGQGTRLTVV.

This sequence joins TRBV19 and TRBJ1-1, with TRBD1 identical over 7 bases. Trimming took 5 bases from V and 10 from J; bases not matched to a gene: 13. Germline V lookup: CDR1 LNHDA, CDR2 SQIVND (reference sequence). The CDR3 consists of 14 residues. The CDR3 loop is CASSVGQLTGVAFF. The DNA for the CDR3 is TGTGCCAGTAGTGTGGGACAGCTAACCGGGGTAGCTTTCTTT.

This chain connects TRBV7-2 to TRBJ1-1; 7 bases align to TRBD1. The CDR3 is 16 amino acids. Germline V lookup: CDR1 SGHTA, CDR2 FQGNSA. With V trimmed by 5 bases and J by 0 bases, 9 bases remained unmatched. The CDR3 nucleotides read TGTGCCAGCAGCCCTTGGACAGGCACAATGAACACTGAAGCTTTCTTT. It encodes CASSPWTGTMNTEAFF.

The genes are TRBV5-4 and TRBJ2-5; a weak D match, TRBD1 (6 bases). V was shortened by 1 base and J by 2 bases, with 12 bases between the two germline ends. This CDR3 has 15 residues. Germline CDR1 is SGHNT and CDR2 is YYREEE (reference sequence). This CDR3 reads CASSLTGRQQETQYF. For the CDR3, the DNA is TGTGCCAGCAGCTTGACAGGGCGACAACAAGAGACCCAGTACTTC.

This clone came up once. The chain recombines TRBV10-3 with TRBJ2-5, with 7 positions matching TRBD1. The J call could be wrong; TRBJ2-7 is a better fit for the DNA end. Per germline, CDR1 ENHRY and CDR2 SYGVKD. CDR3 length equals 14 residues. This CDR3 is CAISERDRAPEQYF. The CDR3 bases are TGTGCCATCAGTGAGAGAGACAGGGCCCCCGAGCAGTACTTC.

This clone was detected a few times. The chain links TRBV11-2 to TRBJ2-1; TRBD1 might be the D (5 bases). This CDR3 comprises 12 residues. CDR1 is SGHAT, CDR2 FQNNGV, per germline. V lost 4 bases, J lost 6 bases, and 7 bases lay in between. This CDR3 is CASSSTGNEQFF. Here the CDR3 DNA reads TGTGCCAGCAGCTCAACAGGCAATGAGCAGTTCTTC.

The chain combines TRBV29-1 with TRBJ2-7; TRBD1 matches 7 bases. Germline lookup yields CDR1 SQVTM and CDR2 ANQGSEA. The CDR3 consists of 13 residues. Germline trimming cut 7 bases from V and 3 bases from J; bases unmatched to any gene: 9. In DNA form, the CDR3 reads TGCAGCGCCTGGGACAGCCCCTACTACGAGCAGTACTTC. It codes for CSAWDSPYYEQYF.

The rearrangement joins TRBV5-1 to TRBJ2-3; D is perhaps TRBD1 (5 bases). The CDR3 totals 14 residues. Germline V gives CDR1 SGHRS, CDR2 YFSETQ. Trimming removed 6 bases from V and 0 bases from J, with 11 bases in between. The CDR3 is CASKERQSTDTQYF. For the CDR3, the DNA is TGCGCCAGCAAAGAGAGACAGAGCACAGATACGCAGTATTTT.

This clone was picked up a small number of times. J is TRBJ2-3 and V is TRBV19; 13 bases are shared with TRBD2. Germline CDR1 is LNHDA and CDR2 is SQIVND (reference sequence). The J segment lost 6 bases and the V segment lost 5 bases, leaving 11 bases of the junction unmatched. The CDR3 has 17 residues. CDR3 in DNA: TGTGCCAGTAGTGCGGGACTAGCGGGGTGGGCACGTGATACGCAGTATTTT. It codes for CASSAGLAGWARDTQYF.

The rearrangement uses TRBV9 and TRBJ1-2, with D uncertain. Germline CDR1 is SGDLS and CDR2 is YYNGEE. This CDR3 region has 13 residues. V lost 0 bases and J 1 base, leaving 4 bases between the germline ends. CDR3: CASSVVDNYGYTF. The CDR3 DNA sequence: TGTGCCAGCAGCGTAGTAGATAACTATGGCTACACCTTC.

In nucleotides, the CDR3 is TGTGCCAGCAGCTTAGATCGGGGAACCACTGGGGCCAACGTCCTGACTTTC. The encoded protein is CASSLDRGTTGANVLTF. V gene TRBV7-2 combines with J gene TRBJ2-6; D perhaps matches TRBD2 (5 bases). V gave up 1 base and J gave up 2 bases, with 12 bases separating them. Germline lookup yields CDR1 SGHTA and CDR2 FQGNSA. This CDR3 is built from 17 residues.

This clone occurred a few times. The chain has TRBV5-5 and TRBJ2-7; no reliable D call. The CDR3 is made up of 13 amino acids. CDR1 is SGHKS, CDR2 YYEKEE, per germline (reference sequence). The V gene lost 2 bases and the J gene lost 0 bases, with 6 bases spanning the gap. The CDR3 sequence is CASSFQVSYEQYF. The DNA of the CDR3 is TGTGCCAGCAGCTTTCAGGTCTCCTACGAGCAGTACTTC.

V gene TRBV6-1 combines with J gene TRBJ1-1, with a weak D call TRBD1 (5 bases). V lost 4 bases, J lost 5 bases, and 17 bases lay in between. The length of the CDR3 is 15 residues. From germline, CDR1 is MNHNS and CDR2 SASEGT. CDR3 bases: TGTGCCAGCAGTGGCCAATACAGGATTAGGACTGAAGCTTTCTTT. It codes for CASSGQYRIRTEAFF.

The chain links TRBV6-5 to TRBJ1-2, with D uncertain. V was shortened by 8 bases and J by 8 bases, with 12 bases between the two germline ends. Per germline, CDR1 MNHEY and CDR2 SVGAGI. The CDR3 runs 11 residues. CDR3 in DNA: TGTGCCAGCGGCCGACTTCGGGGCTACACCTTC. It encodes CASGRLRGYTF.

J is TRBJ2-5 and V is TRBV7-6; possibly TRBD2 for D (6 bases). CDR1 is SGHVS and CDR2 is FNYEAQ in the germline V gene. The V end was cut by 3 bases, the J end by 4 bases, with 18 bases between. This CDR3 comprises 16 residues. In DNA form, the CDR3 reads TGTGCCAGCAGCTTTGGGCAGGGAGGATTAGGAGAGACCCAGTACTTC. This translates into CASSFGQGGLGETQYF.

This chain joins TRBV28 and TRBJ1-6; possibly TRBD1 for D (6 bases). The V gene lost 7 bases and the J gene lost 9 bases, with 19 bases spanning the gap. From germline, CDR1 is MDHEN and CDR2 SYDVKM. This CDR3 region has 15 residues. The CDR3 bases are TGTGCCAGCACCCGACCCCAGGGGCTGGCTTCACCCCTCCACTTT. This sequence encodes CASTRPQGLASPLHF.

This chain uses TRBV19 with TRBJ1-5, with 7 bases matching TRBD1. Germline V CDR1 and CDR2: LNHDA, SQIVND (reference sequence). J gave up 9 bases and V 7 bases, and 15 bases lay outside the gene matches. The CDR3 consists of 15 residues. CDR3 bases: TGTGCCAGTACCACAGGGACAGCCCTTAAGAGGCCCCAGCATTTT. It translates to CASTTGTALKRPQHF.

The J gene is TRBJ1-1, the V gene TRBV11-2; 7 nucleotides match TRBD1. Trimming at V came to 6 bases and at J to 1 base, leaving 2 bases not matched to a gene. Germline CDR1 SGHAT, CDR2 FQNNGV. CDR3 length equals 13 residues. The CDR3 spells CASSQGENTEAFF. CDR3 coding DNA: TGTGCCAGCAGTCAGGGGGAGAACACTGAAGCTTTCTTT.

The chain uses TRBV7-6 and TRBJ1-1; no clear D. The V end lost 5 bases, the J end lost 4 bases, and 11 bases lay between the germline ends. From germline, CDR1 is SGHVS and CDR2 FNYEAQ. The CDR3 spans 13 residues. The CDR3 DNA is TGTGCCAGCAGCGCTCGCGCGGGCACTGAAGCTTTCTTT. This encodes CASSARAGTEAFF.

This clone was counted a single time. This chain connects TRBV12-5 to TRBJ2-7, with D maybe TRBD1 (5 bases). Germline CDR1 is LGHNT and CDR2 is FRNRAP. The CDR3 is made up of 15 amino acids. V lost 0 bases and J lost 2, with 11 bases in between. The CDR3 DNA follows: TGTGCTAGTGGTTTGGTAGTAGGGGTGACCTACGAGCAGTACTTC. Protein product: CASGLVVGVTYEQYF.